The T cell receptor (beta chain) under discussion was sequenced for a study of shared clonotypes between healthy human individuals. The study, taken as a whole, reports: Even with large depth, rarefaction showed that sorted-subset sequencing was incomplete.

Comments on this clone: What it binds is unknown.

Clones were read by immunoSEQ multiplex PCR, and TCRdb kept only the in-frame ones, dropping some. The table has about 1 million clones, approximately 76% seen once; the top ten hold roughly 1.4%. Trimming shortened V by 1 base and J by 0 bases, and 17 bases separated the two germline ends. Looked up from germline, CDR1 is LGHNA and CDR2 is YNFKEQ. There are 18 residues in the CDR3. Adults of Caucasian background living in Nashville, Tennessee made up all donors. The sequenced material came from memory CD4+ T cells sorted from blood. Subset indicated: CD45RA-negative fraction. The J gene is TRBJ2-3, the V gene TRBV4-2, with D maybe TRBD1 (6 bases). The TCR originated in a man younger than 35 in good health. CDR3 protein: CASSQGAGTQISTDTQYF. CDR3 bases: TGTGCCAGCAGCCAAGGAGCTGGGACACAGATTAGCACAGATACGCAGTATTTT.